Listed below are T cell receptor beta chains from one sample, sequenced in a study of T cells in Graves' hyperthyroidism and ophthalmopathy. TCRdb processed the multiplex PCR reads anew with MiXCR; each CDR3 protein has one entry. The table includes fewer than 350,000 distinct CDR3 sequences, around a sixth detected once. Material: blood. These TCRs come from a woman aged 40 to 49 with Graves' ophthalmopathy. CDR3s include the opening cysteine and the closing phenylalanine or tryptophan. The D gene is left open where the match is weak. Clone size is not always given. Where it is, it says once, few, many or a class for expanded clones.

CDR3nt	CDR3aa	d_gene	abundance	len	j_gene	v_gene
TGTGCCAGCACGACCCGCACCAGGGGAAACGGCTACACCTTC	CASTTRTRGNGYTF	.	many	14	TRBJ1-2	TRBV6-5
TGTGCCAGCAGTTACAACCTACAGGGGGACGAGCAGTACTTC	CASSYNLQGDEQYF	TRBD1	many	14	TRBJ2-7	TRBV6-5
TGCGCCAGCAGCGGGGACGGACGACGTAATGAAGCTTTCTTT	CASSGDGRRNEAFF	.	.	14	TRBJ1-1	TRBV5-1
TGTGCCAGCAGTTTGCCCCATCCTAACATCTACGAGCAGTACTTC	CASSLPHPNIYEQYF	.	few	15	TRBJ2-7	TRBV28
TGTGCCAGCTCACCTCGGACCGCGCTGAATTCACCCCTCCACTTT	CASSPRTALNSPLHF	.	few	15	TRBJ1-6	TRBV18
TGCAGTGCTAGAGATTCCGTGGGGGGGGCGAGGCCCCAGCATTTT	CSARDSVGGARPQHF	.	many	15	TRBJ1-5	TRBV20-1
TGTGCCAGCAGTCGAGGACTAGCGGGAGGGCAGGCGAACACCGGGGAGCTGTTTTTT	CASSRGLAGGQANTGELFF	TRBD2	many	19	TRBJ2-2	TRBV11-1
TGCGCCAGCAGCCAAGAGGGGACTCCAAATCAGCCCCAGCATTTT	CASSQEGTPNQPQHF	.	many	15	TRBJ1-5	TRBV4-1
TGTGCCAGCTCACCTAAGTTGAACACTGAAGCTTTCTTT	CASSPKLNTEAFF	.	many	13	TRBJ1-1	TRBV18
TGCAGTGCTAGCCCGGACAGCAATCAGCCCCAGCATTTT	CSASPDSNQPQHF	.	.	13	TRBJ1-5	TRBV20-1
TGTGCCAGTAGCACCTTCAGAAACAGGAACACCGGGGAGCTGTTTTTT	CASSTFRNRNTGELFF	.	many	16	TRBJ2-2	TRBV19
TGTGCCAGCAGCGACCGTCGGACAGGGGGGAATCAGCCCCAGCATTTT	CASSDRRTGGNQPQHF	TRBD1	few	16	TRBJ1-5	TRBV6-1
TGTGCCAGCAGTTACTCTCAATTACAAGAGACCCAGTACTTC	CASSYSQLQETQYF	.	many	14	TRBJ2-5	TRBV6-5
TGTGCCAGCACCCGACAGGGGGCAAGTCAGCCCCAGCATTTT	CASTRQGASQPQHF	TRBD1	.	14	TRBJ1-5	TRBV6-1
TGCAGTGCTTTTCTACCATTGACTAGCGGGAGGGCCAGTAGGGAGACCCAGTACTTC	CSAFLPLTSGRASRETQYF	TRBD2	many	19	TRBJ2-5	TRBV20-1
TGTGCCAGCAGCCGGGACAGTCCAGCGTATAGCAATCAGCCCCAGCATTTT	CASSRDSPAYSNQPQHF	TRBD1	.	17	TRBJ1-5	TRBV6-1
TGCAGTGCTAGAGCCCTGGAGCGGGAGAATGGGTACGAGCAGTACTTC	CSARALERENGYEQYF	TRBD2	many	16	TRBJ2-7	TRBV20-1
TGTGCCAGCAGCTTTCTTGCAGGGTCTGCCGGGGAGCTGTTTTTT	CASSFLAGSAGELFF	.	.	15	TRBJ2-2	TRBV7-9
TGTGCCAGCAGCTTAGCACAGGGGAGGACTGAAGCTTTCTTT	CASSLAQGRTEAFF	TRBD1	many	14	TRBJ1-1	TRBV11-2
TGTGCCAGCAGCTCCGGGACTAGCGGGAGTCGGGAGTTCTTC	CASSSGTSGSREFF	TRBD2	many	14	TRBJ2-1	TRBV6-5
TGTGCCAGCACCCTTAGGTGGGGGGCACAGCAGCCCCAGCATTTT	CASTLRWGAQQPQHF	.	many	15	TRBJ1-5	TRBV6-5
TGTGCCTGGAGTGAAAACTACAGGGGGCAGAACTATGGCTACACCTTC	CAWSENYRGQNYGYTF	TRBD1	many	16	TRBJ1-2	TRBV30
TGTGCCAGCAGCTTCCGGGCCCATCAGCCCCAGCATTTT	CASSFRAHQPQHF	.	many	13	TRBJ1-5	TRBV7-8
TGCGCCAGCAGCTTTGGCCCTGGACTAGCGGGACTTTCCGGGGAGCTGTTTTTT	CASSFGPGLAGLSGELFF	TRBD2	many	18	TRBJ2-2	TRBV5-1
TGTGCCAGCAGCTTAAGACTAGCGGGAGAGACTTATCAAGAGACCCAGTACTTC	CASSLRLAGETYQETQYF	TRBD2	many	18	TRBJ2-5	TRBV11-2
TGTGCCAGCAGTGAGCCGGGACAGGGGGCGAACACCATATATTTT	CASSEPGQGANTIYF	TRBD1	.	15	TRBJ1-3	TRBV6-1
TGTGCCAGCAGTTTAGCAGGCGGATCCTATGGCTACACCTTC	CASSLAGGSYGYTF	.	many	14	TRBJ1-2	TRBV12-3/TRBV12-4
TGTGCCAGCAGGCTAGGATCTACCGATGGCTACACCTTC	CASRLGSTDGYTF	.	.	13	TRBJ1-2	TRBV28
TGCGCCAGCAGCTTGGACGGGGTCCCCTTTAACACCGGGGAGCTGTTTTTT	CASSLDGVPFNTGELFF	.	many	17	TRBJ2-2	TRBV5-1
TGTGCCAGCAGTTATGGCGGTGGGAGTCATTGGCCCCAGCATTTT	CASSYGGGSHWPQHF	.	many	15	TRBJ1-5	TRBV6-5
TGTGCCAGCGAAGACAGGCATAGGGTCGAGCAGTACTTC	CASEDRHRVEQYF	.	.	13	TRBJ2-7	TRBV6-1
TGCAGTGCTAGAGAGGGACTAGCGGGTCTTAAAGAGACCCAGTACTTC	CSAREGLAGLKETQYF	TRBD2	.	16	TRBJ2-5	TRBV20-1
TGTGCCAGCAGGAGCGTCGGTGGACAGGGGGTGGATGGCTACACCTTC	CASRSVGGQGVDGYTF	TRBD1	many	16	TRBJ1-2	TRBV6-1
TGTGCCAGCAGGGCCGGGACCCCTACTTCGGGGACTGAAGCTTTCTTT	CASRAGTPTSGTEAFF	.	many	16	TRBJ1-1	TRBV11-2
TGTGCCAGCAGCCAGGGGATACTACCCCACGAGCAGTACTTC	CASSQGILPHEQYF	.	many	14	TRBJ2-7	TRBV7-2
TGTGCCAGCAGCGGTGACAGGGTTGGGGCCAACGTCCTGACTTTC	CASSGDRVGANVLTF	TRBD1	many	15	TRBJ2-6	TRBV2
TGTGCCAGCAGTGAAATTGGGACAGATTCCTACGAGCAGTACTTC	CASSEIGTDSYEQYF	TRBD1	once	15	TRBJ2-7	TRBV6-1
TGTGCCAGCAGCCCCTGGACAGGGAGTGGGGTCACTGAAGCTTTCTTT	CASSPWTGSGVTEAFF	TRBD1	.	16	TRBJ1-1	TRBV11-2
TGTGCCAGCAGCGACGGACAGGGCGCGAACTATGGCTACACCTTC	CASSDGQGANYGYTF	TRBD1	many	15	TRBJ1-2	TRBV7-6
TGTGCCAGCAGTCGGAATCCGAGGGGCGCTGTCTACGAGCAGTACTTC	CASSRNPRGAVYEQYF	.	once	16	TRBJ2-7	TRBV11-2
TGTGCCAGCAGTTACCTCGGCCGGAATCAGAGGACTGAAGCTTTCTTT	CASSYLGRNQRTEAFF	.	once	16	TRBJ1-1	TRBV6-2/TRBV6-3
TGCGCCAGCAGCCAAGATAGGCTATCAGGGGTGGCCAATCGGCCCCAGCATTTT	CASSQDRLSGVANRPQHF	.	.	18	TRBJ1-5	TRBV4-1
TGTGCCAGCAGCCTCAGGGAAGTGGACACTGAAGCTTTCTTT	CASSLREVDTEAFF	.	many	14	TRBJ1-1	TRBV12-3/TRBV12-4
TGTGCCAGCAGTTACCCCGGGGATCCGCGAAACACCATATATTTT	CASSYPGDPRNTIYF	.	few	15	TRBJ1-3	TRBV6-5
TGTGCCAGCAGCTATAACATAGCGGGAAAGGCCGAGCAGTACTTC	CASSYNIAGKAEQYF	TRBD2	many	15	TRBJ2-7	TRBV5-8
TGTGCCAGCGCCCTCGGGGGGGAGACCCAGTACTTC	CASALGGETQYF	TRBD2	.	12	TRBJ2-5	TRBV6-2/TRBV6-3